The entry below gives a single T cell receptor (beta chain) sequence along with its context. The antigen is not known. This specimen comes from a study of blood T cells in healthy people across ages. A second about 7 to 12 cycle PCR used barcoded and J-beta primers. Paired-end reads containing CDR3 totaled no fewer than 2.5 million for each sample. A single record per CDR3 protein comes from TCRdb applying MiXCR to the 5' RACE reads. Among about 640,000 distinct CDR3 sequences listed, about 53% were seen once. Each sample used at least 6.5 million PBMCs. Per individual sample, total RNA of at least 5.5 micrograms was extracted. Per germline, CDR1 SGHAT and CDR2 FQNNGV. CDR3 length equals 14 residues. Study conclusions and caveats: Unknown CMV status may confound age-related changes in expanded clones.

This clonotype was sampled from a man in his sixties in good health. The sequencing input was blood. V is TRBV11-2 and J is TRBJ2-4; 8 bases are shared with TRBD1. TRBJ2-7 explains the end of the DNA better; the J call may be wrong. Here the CDR3 DNA reads TGTGCCAGCACCATACGGGACAGGAACCACGAGCAGTACTTC. This gives the protein CASTIRDRNHEQYF.